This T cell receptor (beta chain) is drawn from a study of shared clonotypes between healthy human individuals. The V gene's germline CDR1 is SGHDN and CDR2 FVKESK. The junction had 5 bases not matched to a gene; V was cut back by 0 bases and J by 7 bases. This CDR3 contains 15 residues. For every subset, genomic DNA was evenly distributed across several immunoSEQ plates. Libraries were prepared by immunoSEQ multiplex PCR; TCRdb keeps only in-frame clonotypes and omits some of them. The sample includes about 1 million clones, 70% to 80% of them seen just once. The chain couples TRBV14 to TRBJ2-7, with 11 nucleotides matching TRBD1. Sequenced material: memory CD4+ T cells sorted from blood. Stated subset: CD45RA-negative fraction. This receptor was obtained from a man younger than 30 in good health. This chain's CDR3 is CASSQEGQGAKEQYF. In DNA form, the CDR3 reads TGTGCCAGCAGCCAAGAAGGACAGGGGGCTAAGGAGCAGTACTTC.